The following is a T cell receptor beta chain sequence with its context. This CDR3 has 16 residues. V lost 3 bases to trimming and J lost 5 bases; unmatched junction nucleotides: 7. The germline V gene encodes CDR1 DFQATT and CDR2 SNEGSKA (reference sequence). The data belong to a study of blood T cell repertoires in COVID-19. Study information: The United States, Italy and Spain supplied acute and convalescent COVID-19 samples. PBMCs, B-cell-depleted T cells, or T cells provided the cDNA or gDNA that made up the material.

Recruits, aged roughly 18 to 95 years, lived in 20 to 30 US areas. Cohort placement rested on clinical history that participants reported themselves. The table came from immunoSEQ multiplex PCR; TCRdb's copy has only in-frame clones and leaves some out. The repertoire consists of 200,000 to 300,000 clones, with around 89% occurring once and the leading ten covering roughly 1.2%. Sequences were obtained from PBMCs or T cells enriched from blood (not recorded which). The source is a middle-aged woman with acute COVID-19. The rearrangement joins TRBV20-1 to TRBJ2-5, with TRBD2 matching over 15 bases. DNA of the CDR3: TGCAGTGCTAGTTTGGGACTAGCGGGAGGTTGGGAGACCCAGTACTTC. It yields the protein CSASLGLAGGWETQYF.